This TCR beta chain was sequenced during a study of beta chain features in type 1 diabetes. Purities in excess of 95% were seen in all sorted populations. The CDR3 loop spans 12 amino acids. V lost 5 bases to trimming and J lost 9 bases, with 11 bases between them. Germline loops: CDR1 SGHNT, CDR2 YENEEA. General study points: More deletions and fewer insertions at VDJ junctions were seen in type 1 diabetes patients.

This clone was observed a few times. What it binds is not known. The sequenced template was cDNA made from the entire isolated RNA. Some clones are missing from TCRdb's copy, which holds only in-frame ones; the method was immunoSEQ multiplex PCR. The repertoire holds about 290,000 clones, with approximately 8% as singletons. Sequences were obtained from central memory CD4+ T cells from blood. This sequence was found in a woman between 18 and 29 years old in good health. This chain links TRBV11-3 with TRBJ2-1; D possibly corresponds to TRBD1 (5 bases). In DNA form, the CDR3 reads TGTGCCAGCAGCCCAGGTAGGGGTGAGCAGTTCTTC. Its translation: CASSPGRGEQFF.